Listed below are T cell receptor beta chains from one sample, sequenced in a study of cytomegalovirus exposure and HLA in healthy donors. This table comes from immunoSEQ multiplex PCR, and its TCRdb copy is limited to in-frame clones, with some not included. The table lists roughly 100,000 clones, approximately 72% of them singletons. Material: PBMCs. The source of these receptors is a middle-aged woman in good health and CMV-seronegative. CDR3s include the opening cysteine and the closing phenylalanine or tryptophan. The order of the fields is J gene, V gene, D gene, clone size, CDR3 DNA, CDR3 protein. A D gene is named only where the DNA matches it firmly. Clone size, where shown, is once, few, many, or a class for clones that have expanded.

TRBJ2-2,TRBV28,-,-,TGTGCCTTAAAGAGCGGGACAACTACCGGGGAGCTGTTTTTT,CALKSGTTTGELFF
TRBJ1-5,TRBV4-3,-,-,TGCGCCAGCAGCCAAGATTCCGGTTACAATCAGCCCCAGCATTTT,CASSQDSGYNQPQHF
TRBJ2-7,TRBV6-1,TRBD1,-,TGTGCCAGCAGTCGCCGGACAGGTAACGACGAGCAGTACTTC,CASSRRTGNDEQYF
TRBJ1-1,TRBV4-3,-,few,TGCGCCAGCAGCCACTCGGACAGTCCGAACACTGAAGCTTTCTTT,CASSHSDSPNTEAFF
TRBJ1-1,TRBV29-1,-,few,TGCAGCGTTGAAGGCAGGACTGAAGCTTTCTTT,CSVEGRTEAFF
TRBJ2-1,TRBV29-1,TRBD2,-,TGCAGCGACCAAGGGACTAGCGGCGTAGGAGAGCAGTTCTTC,CSDQGTSGVGEQFF
TRBJ1-1,TRBV18,-,-,TGTGCCAGCTCACCGGAGGGGTGGAACACTGAAGCTTTCTTT,CASSPEGWNTEAFF
TRBJ2-1,TRBV5-1,TRBD2,-,TGCGCCAGCAGCTCCCAGATAGCGGGGGCCGCCTACAATGAGCAGTTCTTC,CASSSQIAGAAYNEQFF
TRBJ2-7,TRBV6-5,TRBD2,once,TGTGCCAGCAGTAGGGAGGGCAGGGCCTACGAGCAGTACTTC,CASSREGRAYEQYF
TRBJ1-5,TRBV28,-,-,TGTGCCAGCAGTTTGCAGTCTAGCAATCAGCCCCAGCATTTT,CASSLQSSNQPQHF
TRBJ2-1,TRBV9,-,-,TGTGCCAGCAGCGCAACCGGGTACACCTACAATGAGCAGTTCTTC,CASSATGYTYNEQFF
TRBJ2-1,TRBV5-1,TRBD2,once,TGCGCCAGCAGCTGGACTAGCGGGAGGCCCAATGAGCAGTTCTTC,CASSWTSGRPNEQFF
TRBJ2-7,TRBV10-3,-,-,TGTGCCATCAGTGATCGAGGGGGCGAGCAGTACTTC,CAISDRGGEQYF
TRBJ2-1,TRBV9,TRBD2,-,TGTGCCAGCAGCGACGGGACTAGTTACAATGAGCAGTTCTTC,CASSDGTSYNEQFF
TRBJ2-3,TRBV5-1,-,-,TGCGCCAGCAGCATACAGACGGGGGATACGCAGTATTTT,CASSIQTGDTQYF
TRBJ1-1,TRBV7-9,-,-,TGTGCCAGCAGCTTAGGGTTGGCGGCAAACACTGAAGCTTTCTTT,CASSLGLAANTEAFF
TRBJ1-5,TRBV7-8,-,-,TGTGCCAGCAGCTTAGCTTCTACAGGGTATCAGCCCCAGCATTTT,CASSLASTGYQPQHF
TRBJ1-1,TRBV7-9,TRBD1,-,TGTGCCAGCAGCACGGGACAGGGGAACACTGAAGCTTTCTTT,CASSTGQGNTEAFF
TRBJ2-7,TRBV19,-,-,TGTGCCAGTAGTCCCCGACTCGACCTCCACGAGCAGTACTTC,CASSPRLDLHEQYF
TRBJ2-5,TRBV11-1,-,-,TGTGCCAGCAGCTTCGGGAACCAAGAGACCCAGTACTTC,CASSFGNQETQYF
TRBJ2-7,TRBV19,-,-,TGTGCCAGTAGTATTAGGGCGGACAGTAAGAGCTACGAGCAGTACTTC,CASSIRADSKSYEQYF
TRBJ2-7,TRBV9,TRBD2,-,TGTGCCAGCAGCGTGGATAGCGGGGGTGCCTACGAGCAGTACTTC,CASSVDSGGAYEQYF
TRBJ2-1,TRBV15,TRBD2,-,TGTGCCACCAGTCCGGGACTAGCGACCTACAATGAGCAGTTCTTC,CATSPGLATYNEQFF
TRBJ2-3,TRBV7-9,-,-,TGTGCCAGCAGCCTAAAGTATACGCAGTATTTT,CASSLKYTQYF
TRBJ1-1,TRBV7-9,-,-,TGTGCCAGCAGCGCCCTAACAGTGCTGGCTTTCTTT,CASSALTVLAFF
TRBJ2-3,TRBV6-6,TRBD2,-,TGTGCCAGCAGTTACAGGGTCGGCGGGAGGTCAGATACGCAGTATTTT,CASSYRVGGRSDTQYF
TRBJ2-1,TRBV4-3,TRBD2,-,TGCGCCAGCAGCCGATTAGCGGGGGGGTACAATGAGCAGTTCTTC,CASSRLAGGYNEQFF
TRBJ2-7,TRBV14,-,-,TGTGCCAGCAGCCGGTGGGACATCAAAATCGAGCAGTACTTC,CASSRWDIKIEQYF
TRBJ2-6,TRBV30,-,-,TGTGCCTGGAGTGTAGGCCTAGCTGGGGCCAACGTCCTGACTTTC,CAWSVGLAGANVLTF
TRBJ1-1,TRBV5-4,-,-,TGTGCCAGCAGCTTGGCAGGGGACCCGAACACTGAAGCTTTCTTT,CASSLAGDPNTEAFF
TRBJ2-7,TRBV5-6,-,once,TGTGCCAGCAGCCCCCGAGTAGGGGGATACGAGCAGTACTTC,CASSPRVGGYEQYF
TRBJ1-5,TRBV30,TRBD1,-,TGTGCCTGGAGCAGACAGGGGGCCTACAATCAGCCCCAGCATTTT,CAWSRQGAYNQPQHF
TRBJ2-3,TRBV10-2,-,few,TGCGCCAGCAGGGGGGGACAGACAGATACGCAGTATTTT,CASRGGQTDTQYF
TRBJ2-7,TRBV6-1,TRBD2,-,TGTGCCAGCGGACTAACGGGGGGTTCCTACGAGCAGTACTTC,CASGLTGGSYEQYF
TRBJ1-6,TRBV18,-,-,TGTGCCAGCTCACCGTCTGACAGGACTGGGTCACCCCTCCACTTT,CASSPSDRTGSPLHF
TRBJ2-7,TRBV4-1,-,-,TGCGCCAGCAGCCAAGATCGAGCCGTTTCTTACGAGCAGTACTTC,CASSQDRAVSYEQYF
TRBJ2-5,TRBV5-1,TRBD2,once,TGCGCCAGCAGTTTGCGAAGCGGGGGGGCGGTAGAGACCCAGTACTTC,CASSLRSGGAVETQYF
TRBJ1-6,TRBV27,TRBD1,-,TGTGCCACCCGGCCAGGGACAGGGAATTCACCCCTCCACTTT,CATRPGTGNSPLHF
TRBJ1-1,TRBV7-9,TRBD1,few,TGTGCCAGCAGCTCACCAATCTGGACAGGGAACACTGAAGCTTTCTTT,CASSSPIWTGNTEAFF
TRBJ2-3,TRBV7-2,TRBD2,-,TGTGCCAGCAGCTTAACTAGCGGGGGGGCAGATACGCAGTATTTT,CASSLTSGGADTQYF
TRBJ2-1,TRBV28,TRBD2,few,TGTGCCAGCAGTGCTAGCGGGAGGGCTGGAGATGAGCAGTTCTTC,CASSASGRAGDEQFF
TRBJ1-2,TRBV29-1,TRBD1,-,TGCAGCGCCGGGACAGGGACCCTTGGCTACACCTTC,CSAGTGTLGYTF
TRBJ2-7,TRBV4-2,TRBD1,-,TGTGCCAGCAGCCAACAGACAGGGGAGTTGTACGAGCAGTACTTC,CASSQQTGELYEQYF